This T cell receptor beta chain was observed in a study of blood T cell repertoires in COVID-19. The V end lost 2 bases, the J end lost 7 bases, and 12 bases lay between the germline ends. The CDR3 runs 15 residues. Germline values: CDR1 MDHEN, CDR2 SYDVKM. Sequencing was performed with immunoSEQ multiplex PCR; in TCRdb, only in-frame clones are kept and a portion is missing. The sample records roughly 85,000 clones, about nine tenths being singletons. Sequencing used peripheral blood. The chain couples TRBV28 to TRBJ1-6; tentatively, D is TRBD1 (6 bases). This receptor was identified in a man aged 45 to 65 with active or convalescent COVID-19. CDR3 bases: TGTGCCAGCAGTTTAATTACAGGGCTCAATTCACCCCTCCACTTT. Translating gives CASSLITGLNSPLHF.